This TCR beta chain was observed in a study of cytomegalovirus exposure and HLA in healthy donors. Clones were read by immunoSEQ multiplex PCR, and TCRdb kept only the in-frame ones, dropping some. Of under 250,000 clones listed, more than 85% are singletons. CDR1 is GTSNPN, CDR2 SVGIG, per germline (reference sequence). The CDR3 runs to 13 residues. The chain couples TRBV30 to TRBJ2-1, with D perhaps given as TRBD1 or TRBD2 (5 bases each). The sequence was obtained from a man between 18 and 29 years old in good health and CMV-seropositive. The sequenced material came from PBMCs. CDR3 sequence (DNA): TGTGGGGGGTCCAGGAGCTCCTACAATGAGCAGTTCTTC. It specifies CGGSRSSYNEQFF.